This TCR beta chain was observed in a study of graft-versus-host responses after intestinal transplantation. V was clipped by 1 base and J by 9 bases, with 15 bases between them. CDR1 and CDR2 (germline): SGHKS, YYEKEE (reference sequence). CDR3 size: 14 residues. Sequencing was performed with immunoSEQ multiplex PCR; in TCRdb, only in-frame clones are kept and a portion is missing. This sample has some 7,000 clones, with 30% found just once. Dividing CFSE-low CD3+CD4+ and CD3+CD8+ responders were isolated by sorting after the reaction. The sequence was collected from a human patient who was an organ donor for intestinal transplantation. The material was alloreactive CD4+ T cells from a mixed lymphocyte reaction culture, obtained before transplantation. Sample subset: CFSE-low proliferating T cells sorted from roughly six-day pre-transplant mixed lymphocyte reaction (GvH or HvG direction). The V and J genes are TRBV5-5 and TRBJ2-3; D gene uncertain. CDR3 sequence: CASSLSPDLITQYF. CDR3 bases: TGTGCCAGCAGCTTGTCTCCTGACTTAATAACGCAGTATTTT. Together with reference TRBV5-5 and TRBJ2-3, the CDR3 gives the full variable domain: DAGVTQSPTHLIKTRGQQVTLRCSPISGHKSVSWYQQVLGQGPQFIFQYYEKEERGRGNFPDRFSARQFPNYSSELNVNALLLGDSALYLCASSLSPDLITQYFGPGTRLTVL.